One and the same sample provided the 21 T cell receptor beta chains below, sequenced in a study of early T cells in non-severe SARS-CoV-2 infection. TCRdb recomputed calls from the 5' RACE reads with MiXCR, one row per CDR3 protein. The table lists tens of thousands of distinct CDR3 sequences, 15% to 20% of them singletons. This specimen was whole blood, taken at baseline. Receptors originate from an adult who was a healthcare worker with PCR-confirmed SARS-CoV-2 infection or an uninfected control (not recorded which).

This clonotype was detected a few times. This rearrangement joins TRBV12-3 or TRBV12-4 to TRBJ2-1; TRBD2 might be the D (5 bases). CDR3 size: 13 residues. The V and J ends lost 8 bases and 2 bases respectively, with 10 bases between them. CDR3 nucleotides: TGTGCCAGCTCGGGGATCCCCTACAATGAGCAGTTCTTC. This encodes CASSGIPYNEQFF.

There are a few counts of this clonotype. The chain uses TRBV30 and TRBJ1-1; D is uncertain. V was shortened by 2 bases and J by 9 bases, with 10 bases between the two germline ends. This CDR3 has 11 residues. The V gene's germline CDR1 is GTSNPN and CDR2 SVGIG (reference sequence). The CDR3 coding sequence is TGTGCCTGGAGTATATCAGGACAAGCTTTCTTT. It specifies CAWSISGQAFF. Supplemented by reference TRBV30 and TRBJ1-1, the full variable domain reads SQTIHQWPATLVQPVGSPLSLECTVEGTSNPNLYWYRQAAGRGLQLLFYSVGIGQISSEVPQNLSASRPQDRQFILSSKKLLLSDSGFYLCAWSISGQAFFGQGTRLTVV.

This clonotype was counted a few times. J is TRBJ2-2 and V is TRBV20-1; D ambiguous. The CDR3 has 14 residues. Between the trimmed V and J ends, which lost 5 bases and 3 bases, there was a span of 13 bases. Germline values: CDR1 DFQATT, CDR2 SNEGSKA (reference sequence). CDR3 protein: CSAETAVYTGELFF. The CDR3 bases are TGCAGTGCTGAGACCGCGGTCTACACCGGGGAGCTGTTTTTT.

This clonotype was found many times. The chain couples TRBV4-2 to TRBJ2-7; TRBD2 agrees at 8 bases. The CDR3 consists of 15 residues. Germline trimming cut 0 bases from V and 2 bases from J; bases unmatched to any gene: 3. Looked up from germline, CDR1 is LGHNA and CDR2 is YNFKEQ. In nucleotides, the CDR3 is TGTGCCAGCAGCCAAGAGTTAGCGGGGACCTACGAGCAGTACTTC. It encodes CASSQELAGTYEQYF.

The gene calls are TRBV19 and TRBJ2-4, with D unclear. Germline CDR1 LNHDA, CDR2 SQIVND (reference sequence). V lost 6 bases and J lost 8, with 14 bases in between. CDR3 length: 13 amino acids. The CDR3 region has the DNA TGTGCCAGTAGCCCCCAGGACCTTGACATTCAGTACTTC. This encodes CASSPQDLDIQYF.

This chain links TRBV11-2 with TRBJ1-1; D possibly corresponds to TRBD1 (6 bases). From germline, CDR1 is SGHAT and CDR2 FQNNGV. This CDR3 has 17 amino acids. V lost 5 bases and J lost 0, with 19 bases in between. CDR3 sequence: CASSPGQIKNMNTEAFF. The CDR3 bases are TGTGCCAGCAGCCCCGGACAGATAAAGAACATGAACACTGAAGCTTTCTTT.

The V gene is TRBV12-3 or TRBV12-4, the J gene TRBJ2-7, with D perhaps TRBD1 or TRBD2 (5 bases each). The CDR3 runs to 14 residues. Trimming pared 5 bases from V and 3 bases from J, leaving 14 bases between. The DNA of the CDR3 is TGTGCCAGCAGTGGGACCCCTGGACGCTACGAGCAGTACTTC. Its protein product is CASSGTPGRYEQYF.

This clonotype was detected only a few times. The V call is TRBV27, the J call TRBJ1-5, with no clear D. CDR1 MNHEY and CDR2 SMNVEV come from the germline V gene (reference sequence). The CDR3 has 13 residues. The V end lost 3 bases, the J end lost 5 bases, and 8 bases lay between the germline ends. The CDR3 nucleotides read TGTGCCAGCAGTTTCCAGGCCCATCAGCCCCAGCATTTT. It yields the protein CASSFQAHQPQHF.

In this sample, this clonotype turned up a few times. The J gene is TRBJ2-6, the V gene TRBV9; D gene uncertain. V was trimmed by 3 bases and J by 1 base, leaving 8 bases between them. The CDR3 totals 15 residues. Germline loops: CDR1 SGDLS, CDR2 YYNGEE. The CDR3 DNA reads as TGTGCCAGCAGCGAGACGGTTTCTGGGGCCAACGTCCTGACTTTC. It specifies CASSETVSGANVLTF.

The table lists this clonotype with many counts. The J gene is TRBJ2-2, the V gene TRBV11-2, with 7 positions matching TRBD2. Per the germline V gene, CDR1 is SGHAT and CDR2 is FQNNGV. The CDR3 has 16 residues. J was trimmed by 4 bases and V by 1 base; bases with no gene match: 6. CDR3 region: CASSLVAGGSTGELFF. DNA of the CDR3: TGTGCCAGCAGCTTAGTAGCGGGCGGGAGCACCGGGGAGCTGTTTTTT. Complete variable domain (other parts from reference TRBV11-2 and TRBJ2-2): EAGVAQSPRYKIIEKRQSVAFWCNPISGHATLYWYQQILGQGPKLLIQFQNNGVVDDSQLPKDRFSAERLKGVDSTLKIQPAKLEDSAVYLCASSLVAGGSTGELFFGEGSRLTVL.

This clonotype appeared a few times. The chain couples TRBV7-2 to TRBJ1-6; D remains ambiguous. The ends were cut back, 6 bases at V and 9 bases at J, with 15 bases in the middle. CDR1 is SGHTA and CDR2 is FQGNSA in the germline V gene. The CDR3 totals 14 residues. The CDR3 here is CASSSGSDGSPLHF. CDR3 sequence (DNA): TGTGCCAGCAGTTCGGGCAGCGACGGTTCACCCCTCCACTTT.

This clonotype was detected only a few times. This chain uses TRBV18 with TRBJ2-7, with TRBD1 identical over 9 bases. The CDR3 has 17 amino acids. The junction had 14 bases not matched to a gene; V was cut back by 3 bases and J by 5 bases. The germline CDR1 and CDR2 sequences are KGHSH and LQKENI. The CDR3 loop reads CASSPPKGGTGGHEQYF. The CDR3 DNA reads as TGTGCCAGCTCACCCCCGAAGGGAGGCACAGGGGGCCACGAGCAGTACTTC.

This chain joins TRBV28 and TRBJ2-5, with 8 bases fitting TRBD1. From germline, CDR1 is MDHEN and CDR2 SYDVKM. The CDR3 is 15 amino acids. V lost 4 bases and J lost 5; bases outside the gene matches: 9. The CDR3 loop is CASSSPGQGDETQYF. CDR3 sequence (DNA): TGTGCCAGCAGTTCCCCTGGACAGGGCGATGAGACCCAGTACTTC.

The rearrangement uses TRBV5-4 and TRBJ2-3; D not resolved. Trimming removed 0 bases from V and 6 bases from J, with 5 bases in between. Germline CDR1 SGHNT, CDR2 YYREEE (reference sequence). This CDR3 comprises 12 residues. CDR3 sequence reads: CASSLDFDTQYF. CDR3 bases: TGTGCCAGCAGCTTGGACTTCGATACGCAGTATTTT.

The chain has TRBV12-3 or TRBV12-4 and TRBJ2-7, with D uncertain. The CDR3 spans 11 residues. Trimming removed 5 bases from V and 4 bases from J, with 6 bases in between. Written as DNA, the CDR3 is TGTGCCAGCAGTCAACGATACGAGCAGTACTTC. Encoded protein: CASSQRYEQYF.

This clonotype was seen a handful of times. The chain links TRBV6-5 to TRBJ2-2; the match to TRBD2 covers 9 bases. Germline CDR1 MNHEY, CDR2 SVGAGI. The CDR3 length is 17 residues. After removal of 5 bases from V and 1 base from J, the junction contained 8 bases not matched to a gene. The DNA of the CDR3 is TGTGCCAGCAGTCGAGGAGCGGGAGGCGGGAACACCGGGGAGCTGTTTTTT. It codes for CASSRGAGGGNTGELFF.

The chain is built from TRBV4-1 and TRBJ2-1, with D possibly being TRBD1 or TRBD2 (5 bases each). Germline V gives CDR1 MGHRA, CDR2 YSYEKL. Deletions cut 4 bases from V and 7 bases from J, with 20 bases between. This CDR3 has 16 amino acids. CDR3 amino acids: CASSPGTGFGNNEQFF. The CDR3 nucleotides are TGCGCCAGCAGCCCCGGGACGGGTTTCGGTAATAATGAGCAGTTCTTC.

This chain's CDR3 is CASSPFRQGRRVRELFF. The CDR3 nucleotides are TGTGCCAGCAGTCCTTTTAGACAGGGAAGGCGGGTGCGGGAGCTGTTTTTT. The chain links TRBV28 to TRBJ2-2; 7 bases agree with TRBD1. The CDR3 has 17 residues. Trimming took 5 bases from V and 9 from J; bases not matched to a gene: 18. The germline gives CDR1 MDHEN, CDR2 SYDVKM.

The V and J genes are TRBV7-9 and TRBJ1-2; perhaps TRBD1 as D (6 bases). Germline CDR1 and CDR2: SEHNR and FQNEAQ (reference sequence). The CDR3 spans 14 residues. The V and J ends lost 1 base and 6 bases respectively, with 12 bases between them. CDR3 protein: CASSLVSGVDGYTF. CDR3 sequence (DNA): TGTGCCAGCAGCTTAGTCTCAGGGGTAGATGGCTACACCTTC.

This clonotype was found a few times. This chain uses TRBV20-1 with TRBJ1-6, with D unclear. V shed 4 bases and J shed 2 bases, with 3 bases lying between them. CDR1 is DFQATT, CDR2 SNEGSKA, per germline (reference sequence). The CDR3 has 12 residues. CDR3 in DNA: TGCAGTGCTAAGGCCTATAATTCACCCCTCCACTTT. As protein: CSAKAYNSPLHF.

This clonotype has more than one count but fewer than ten. The chain carries TRBV12-3 or TRBV12-4 and TRBJ2-3; no clear D. Trimming took 9 bases from V and 0 from J, leaving 13 bases between them. The CDR3 totals 14 residues. The CDR3 coding sequence is TGTGCCAGTACAACGGCCTCTAGCACAGATACGCAGTATTTT. It encodes CASTTASSTDTQYF.